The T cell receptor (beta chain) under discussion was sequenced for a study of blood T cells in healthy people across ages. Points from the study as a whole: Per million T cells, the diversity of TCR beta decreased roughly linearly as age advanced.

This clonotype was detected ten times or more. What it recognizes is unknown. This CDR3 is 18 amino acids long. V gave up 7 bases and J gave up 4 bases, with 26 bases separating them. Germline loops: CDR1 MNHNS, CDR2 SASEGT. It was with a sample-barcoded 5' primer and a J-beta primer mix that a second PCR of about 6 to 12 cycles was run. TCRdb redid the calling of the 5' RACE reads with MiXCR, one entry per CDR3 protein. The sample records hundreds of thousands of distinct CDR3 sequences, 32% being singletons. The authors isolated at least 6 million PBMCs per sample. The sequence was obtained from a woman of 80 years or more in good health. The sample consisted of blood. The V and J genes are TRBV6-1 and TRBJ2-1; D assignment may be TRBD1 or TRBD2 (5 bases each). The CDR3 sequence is CASMGVAFRGASYNEQFF. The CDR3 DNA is TGTGCCAGCATGGGAGTCGCATTCCGAGGGGCCTCTTACAATGAGCAGTTCTTC.